The rows below give T cell receptor beta chains drawn from one sample of a study of OX40 agonist ivuxolimab in advanced cancers. Assay: immunoSEQ multiplex PCR; the TCRdb copy retains only in-frame clones and omits some. Of fewer than 85,000 clones listed, just under 90% are singletons. Specimen: CD4+ or CD8+ T cells sorted from blood, collected in a trial of the OX40 agonist ivuxolimab. The receptors here all came from an adult with an advanced solid tumor such as melanoma, head and neck, liver or kidney cancer. The CDR3 runs from the conserved cysteine through the conserved F or W. A D gene is named only where the DNA matches it firmly. Some rows have no size entry. The others give once, few or many, or a class for an expanded clone.

abundance: -
d_gene: TRBD1
j_gene: TRBJ1-1
v_gene: TRBV7-6
CDR3aa: CASRRTGGAETEAFF
CDR3nt: TGTGCCAGCAGGCGAACAGGGGGCGCTGAGACTGAAGCTTTCTTT

abundance: -
d_gene: -
j_gene: TRBJ2-4
v_gene: TRBV5-4
CDR3aa: CASSLGGGRKNIQYF
CDR3nt: TGTGCCAGCAGCCTAGGGGGCGGGAGGAAAAACATTCAGTACTTC

abundance: -
d_gene: TRBD1
j_gene: TRBJ1-4
v_gene: TRBV5-1
CDR3aa: CASSSDRGRATNEKLFF
CDR3nt: TGCGCCAGCAGCTCAGACAGGGGAAGGGCAACTAATGAAAAACTGTTTTTT

abundance: -
d_gene: TRBD2
j_gene: TRBJ2-1
v_gene: TRBV5-4
CDR3aa: CASNGAGGPNNEQFF
CDR3nt: TGTGCCAGCAACGGAGCGGGGGGGCCCAACAATGAGCAGTTCTTC

abundance: -
d_gene: -
j_gene: TRBJ1-1
v_gene: TRBV6-1
CDR3aa: CASREASGTEAFF
CDR3nt: TGTGCCAGCAGGGAAGCGTCGGGGACTGAAGCTTTCTTT

abundance: -
d_gene: TRBD1
j_gene: TRBJ2-5
v_gene: TRBV30
CDR3aa: CAWRGGQGSRETQYF
CDR3nt: TGTGCCTGGAGGGGGGGACAGGGCAGCCGGGAGACCCAGTACTTC

abundance: -
d_gene: -
j_gene: TRBJ2-7
v_gene: TRBV11-3
CDR3aa: CASSLAPRREQYF
CDR3nt: TGTGCCAGCAGCTTAGCCCCCCGCCGCGAGCAGTACTTC

abundance: -
d_gene: -
j_gene: TRBJ2-6
v_gene: TRBV30
CDR3aa: CAWSRSSGANVLTF
CDR3nt: TGTGCCTGGAGTAGGAGTTCTGGGGCCAACGTCCTGACTTTC

abundance: few
d_gene: -
j_gene: TRBJ1-5
v_gene: TRBV29-1
CDR3aa: CSVKRGDNQPQHF
CDR3nt: TGCAGCGTGAAAAGGGGTGACAATCAGCCCCAGCATTTT

abundance: -
d_gene: -
j_gene: TRBJ1-4
v_gene: TRBV5-1
CDR3aa: CASSLDIGENEKLFF
CDR3nt: TGCGCCAGCAGCTTGGATATCGGAGAAAATGAAAAACTGTTTTTT

abundance: -
d_gene: -
j_gene: TRBJ1-4
v_gene: TRBV5-1
CDR3aa: CASGPAATNEKLFF
CDR3nt: TGCGCCAGCGGCCCAGCCGCAACTAATGAAAAACTGTTTTTT

abundance: -
d_gene: -
j_gene: TRBJ1-1
v_gene: TRBV6-5
CDR3aa: CASSYGRVAEAFF
CDR3nt: TGTGCCAGCAGTTACGGGAGGGTCGCTGAAGCTTTCTTT

abundance: -
d_gene: TRBD1
j_gene: TRBJ2-5
v_gene: TRBV4-1
CDR3aa: CASSLTPTGIVAQYF
CDR3nt: TGCGCCAGCAGCCTAACCCCGACAGGGATTGTGGCCCAGTACTTC

abundance: -
d_gene: -
j_gene: TRBJ1-4
v_gene: TRBV7-9
CDR3aa: CASGEGRANEKLFF
CDR3nt: TGTGCCAGCGGGGAGGGGAGGGCTAATGAAAAACTGTTTTTT

abundance: -
d_gene: TRBD2
j_gene: TRBJ2-7
v_gene: TRBV11-2
CDR3aa: CASSSPTSGLREQYF
CDR3nt: TGTGCCAGCAGCTCCCCGACTAGCGGACTACGGGAGCAGTACTTC

abundance: -
d_gene: TRBD2
j_gene: TRBJ2-3
v_gene: TRBV11-3
CDR3aa: CASSLTSGDLTDTQYF
CDR3nt: TGTGCCAGCAGCCTTACTAGCGGGGATCTCACAGATACGCAGTATTTT

abundance: -
d_gene: -
j_gene: TRBJ1-1
v_gene: TRBV5-1
CDR3aa: CASSPGPLTEAFF
CDR3nt: TGCGCCAGCAGCCCGGGACCTCTCACTGAAGCTTTCTTT

abundance: -
d_gene: TRBD1
j_gene: TRBJ1-4
v_gene: TRBV30
CDR3aa: CAWSVGQGLNEKLFF
CDR3nt: TGTGCCTGGAGTGTAGGACAGGGGCTTAATGAAAAACTGTTTTTT

abundance: once
d_gene: TRBD1
j_gene: TRBJ1-1
v_gene: TRBV28
CDR3aa: CASRGSTGVGTEAFF
CDR3nt: TGTGCCAGCAGGGGGAGTACAGGGGTTGGGACTGAAGCTTTCTTT

abundance: -
d_gene: TRBD1
j_gene: TRBJ2-7
v_gene: TRBV7-2
CDR3aa: CASSSTRQGTDEQYF
CDR3nt: TGTGCCAGCAGCTCAACCCGACAGGGTACGGACGAGCAGTACTTC